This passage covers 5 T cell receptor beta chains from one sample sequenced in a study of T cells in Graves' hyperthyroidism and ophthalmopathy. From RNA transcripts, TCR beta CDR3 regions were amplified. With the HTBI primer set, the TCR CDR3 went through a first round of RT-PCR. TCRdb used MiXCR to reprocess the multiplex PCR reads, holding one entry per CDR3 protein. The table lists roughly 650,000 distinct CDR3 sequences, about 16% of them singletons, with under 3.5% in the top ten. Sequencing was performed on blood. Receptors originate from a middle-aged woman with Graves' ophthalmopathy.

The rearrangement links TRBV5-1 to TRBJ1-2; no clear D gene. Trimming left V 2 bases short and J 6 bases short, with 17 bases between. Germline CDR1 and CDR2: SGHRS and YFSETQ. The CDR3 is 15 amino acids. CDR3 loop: CASSLSADGLDGYTF. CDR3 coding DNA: TGCGCCAGCAGCTTATCGGCGGACGGCTTAGATGGCTACACCTTC.

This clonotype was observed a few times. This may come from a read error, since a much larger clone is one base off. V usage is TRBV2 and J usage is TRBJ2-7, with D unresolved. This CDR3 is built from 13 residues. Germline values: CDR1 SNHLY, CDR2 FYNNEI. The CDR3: CASSDSLGYGQYF. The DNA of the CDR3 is TGTGCCAGCAGTGACTCTTTGGGGTACGGGCAGTACTTC.

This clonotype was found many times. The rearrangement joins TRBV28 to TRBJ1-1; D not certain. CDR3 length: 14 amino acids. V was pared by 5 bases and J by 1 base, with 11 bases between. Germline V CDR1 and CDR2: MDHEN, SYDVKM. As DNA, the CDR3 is TGTGCCAGCAGTCGTCCCCCGGGGAACACTGAAGCTTTCTTT. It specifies CASSRPPGNTEAFF.

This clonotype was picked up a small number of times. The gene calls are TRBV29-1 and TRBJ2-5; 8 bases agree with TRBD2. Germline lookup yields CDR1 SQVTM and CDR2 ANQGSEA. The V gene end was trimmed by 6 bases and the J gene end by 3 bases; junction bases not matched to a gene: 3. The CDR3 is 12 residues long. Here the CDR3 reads CSVLSGEETQYF. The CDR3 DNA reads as TGCAGCGTCCTTAGCGGGGAAGAGACCCAGTACTTC.

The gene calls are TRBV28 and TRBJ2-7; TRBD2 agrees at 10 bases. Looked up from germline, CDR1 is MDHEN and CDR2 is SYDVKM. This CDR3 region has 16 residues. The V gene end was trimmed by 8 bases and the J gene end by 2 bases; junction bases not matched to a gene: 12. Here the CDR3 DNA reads TGTGCCAGCTCCTCTAGCGGGAGTGAAGGGACCTACGAGCAGTACTTC. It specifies CASSSSGSEGTYEQYF.